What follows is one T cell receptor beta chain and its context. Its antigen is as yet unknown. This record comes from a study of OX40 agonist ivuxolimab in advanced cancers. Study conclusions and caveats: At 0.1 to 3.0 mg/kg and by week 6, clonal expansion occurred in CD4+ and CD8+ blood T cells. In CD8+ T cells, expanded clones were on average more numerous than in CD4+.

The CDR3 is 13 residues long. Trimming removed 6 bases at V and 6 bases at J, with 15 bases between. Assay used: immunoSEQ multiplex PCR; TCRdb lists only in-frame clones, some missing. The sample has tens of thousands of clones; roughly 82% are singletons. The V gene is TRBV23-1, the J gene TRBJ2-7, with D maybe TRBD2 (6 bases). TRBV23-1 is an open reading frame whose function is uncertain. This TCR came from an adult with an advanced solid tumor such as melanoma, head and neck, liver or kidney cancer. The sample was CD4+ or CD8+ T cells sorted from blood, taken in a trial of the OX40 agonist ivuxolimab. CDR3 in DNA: TGCGCCAGCAGACCCGCGCGGGGTTGCGAGCAGTACTTC. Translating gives CASRPARGCEQYF.